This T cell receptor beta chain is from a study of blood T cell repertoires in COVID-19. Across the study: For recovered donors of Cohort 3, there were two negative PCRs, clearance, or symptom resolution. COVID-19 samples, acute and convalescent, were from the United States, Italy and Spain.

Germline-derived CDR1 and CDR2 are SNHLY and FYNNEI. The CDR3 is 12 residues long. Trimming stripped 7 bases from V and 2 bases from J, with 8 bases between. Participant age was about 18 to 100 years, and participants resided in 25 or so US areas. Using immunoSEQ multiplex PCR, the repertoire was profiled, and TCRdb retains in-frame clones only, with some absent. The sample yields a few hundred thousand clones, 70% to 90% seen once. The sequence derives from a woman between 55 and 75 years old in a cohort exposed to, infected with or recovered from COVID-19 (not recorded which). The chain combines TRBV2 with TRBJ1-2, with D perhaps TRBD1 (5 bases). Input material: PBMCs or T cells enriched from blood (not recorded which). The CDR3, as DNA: TGTGCCAGCAAGGCAGGGAACTATGGCTACACCTTC. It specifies CASKAGNYGYTF.